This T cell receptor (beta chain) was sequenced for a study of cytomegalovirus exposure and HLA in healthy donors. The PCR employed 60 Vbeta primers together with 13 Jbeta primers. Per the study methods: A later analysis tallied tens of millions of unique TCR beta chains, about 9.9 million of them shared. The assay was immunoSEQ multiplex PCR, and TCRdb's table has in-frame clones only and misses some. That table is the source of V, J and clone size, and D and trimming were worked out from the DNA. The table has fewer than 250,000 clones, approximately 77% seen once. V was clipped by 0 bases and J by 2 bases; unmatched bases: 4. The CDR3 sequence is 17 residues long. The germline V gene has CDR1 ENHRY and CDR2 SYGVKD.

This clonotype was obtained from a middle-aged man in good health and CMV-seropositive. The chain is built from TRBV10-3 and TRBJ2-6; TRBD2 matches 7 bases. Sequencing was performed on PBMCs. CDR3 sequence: CAISESASGAGANVLTF. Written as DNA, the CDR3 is TGTGCCATCAGTGAGTCGGCTAGCGGAGCTGGGGCCAACGTCCTGACTTTC.